The text below deals with one T cell receptor (beta chain). The entry originates in a study of control samples from healthy donors and cancer patients. The germline V gene has CDR1 MDHEN and CDR2 SYDVKM. Trimming cost V 2 bases and J 0 bases, with 8 bases left between them. This CDR3 has 16 residues. The data were produced by immunoSEQ multiplex PCR, yet TCRdb's version contains in-frame clones alone and is incomplete. The repertoire includes 55,000 to 80,000 clones, more than 70% of them detected once, and approximately 5.5% sits in the top ten. What was sequenced was PBMCs. The receptor comes from a man aged 60 to 69 with colorectal cancer. J is TRBJ1-6 and V is TRBV28; no clear D. This chain's CDR3 is CASSLGVSSYNSPLHF. CDR3 coding DNA: TGTGCCAGCAGTTTAGGGGTAAGCTCCTATAATTCACCCCTCCACTTT.